This entry describes one TCR beta chain. The antigen remains undetermined. This entry is derived from a study of shared clonotypes between healthy human individuals. Germline-derived CDR1 and CDR2 are LNHNV and YYDKDF (reference sequence). The CDR3 spans 14 residues. V lost 1 base and J 4 bases, leaving 8 bases between the germline ends. Genomic DNA (from each subset) was split evenly across several immunoSEQ plates. Using immunoSEQ multiplex PCR, the repertoire was profiled, and TCRdb retains in-frame clones only, with some absent. Of some 1 million clones listed, approximately 68% are singletons. Regarding the study as a whole: Estimated richness was generally greater in naive than memory subsets. Four donors shared about 4.5% of their naive CD4 clonotypes. Few donors limited the genetic and exposure-history diversity represented.

Input material: memory CD4+ T cells sorted from blood. Subset defined: CD45RA-negative fraction. The V and J genes are TRBV15 and TRBJ2-1, with D possibly TRBD2 on 6 matching bases. This receptor was taken from a man younger than 35 in good health. CDR3 sequence: CATSRGREYNEQFF. The CDR3 region has the DNA TGTGCCACCAGCAGAGGGAGGGAATACAATGAGCAGTTCTTC.